This is a list of T cell receptor beta chains from one sample in a study of blood T cell repertoires in COVID-19. Assay: immunoSEQ multiplex PCR; the TCRdb copy retains only in-frame clones and omits some. The sample yields just under 80,000 clones, around 84% seen once. The sequenced material came from peripheral blood. These TCRs come from a human donor in a cohort sampled during active COVID-19. Each CDR3 is given with its conserved first and last residue. D genes are given only for firm matches. Clone sizes are given selectively: once, few, many, or a class where the clone is expanded.

TGTGCCAGCTCACCTTTCTCGCGAGATACGCAGTATTTT | CASSPFSRDTQYF | TRBJ2-3 | NA | TRBV18 | NA
TGTGCCAGCAGTGGATCCGGGACAGGAGCCTACGAGCAGTACTTC | CASSGSGTGAYEQYF | TRBJ2-7 | TRBD1 | TRBV25-1 | NA
TGTGCCAGCGGGGGGGGGCCCCAGCATTTT | CASGGGPQHF | TRBJ1-5 | NA | TRBV6-5 | NA
TGTGCCAGCAGCCAAGATAACGGAGGGGACACTGAAGCTTTCTTT | CASSQDNGGDTEAFF | TRBJ1-1 | NA | TRBV4-2 | NA
TGTGCCAGTAGTATTCAGTGGTCCTACGAGCAGTACTTC | CASSIQWSYEQYF | TRBJ2-7 | NA | TRBV19 | NA
TGTGCCTGGAGTGTAACACGGGTGGGCGAGCAGTACTTC | CAWSVTRVGEQYF | TRBJ2-7 | NA | TRBV30 | NA
TGTGCCAGCAGTGAAGCGCGGGGAGCTAGCAATCAGCCCCAGCATTTT | CASSEARGASNQPQHF | TRBJ1-5 | NA | TRBV2 | NA
TGTGCCAGTAGGGCCGGGGGGAAGAACACTGAAGCTTTCTTT | CASRAGGKNTEAFF | TRBJ1-1 | NA | TRBV19 | NA
TGTGCCAGCAGCCGGGGGATAGCCACAGATACGCAGTATTTT | CASSRGIATDTQYF | TRBJ2-3 | NA | TRBV7-2 | NA
TGTGCCAGTAGGTCCTTTAAGGGTTCGGGGGAGACCCAGTACTTC | CASRSFKGSGETQYF | TRBJ2-5 | NA | TRBV19 | NA
TGTGCCAGCAGCGTAGATTTTACTAGCGGGGGGCGCACAGATACGCAGTATTTT | CASSVDFTSGGRTDTQYF | TRBJ2-3 | TRBD2 | TRBV9 | NA
TGTGCCAGCAGCTTAAGAGGCGGCACTAGCACAGATACGCAGTATTTT | CASSLRGGTSTDTQYF | TRBJ2-3 | NA | TRBV7-3 | once
TGTGCCAGCAGCCCAGGGGGACAGGGTAACACCTACGAGCAGTACTTC | CASSPGGQGNTYEQYF | TRBJ2-7 | TRBD1 | TRBV27 | few
TGTGCCACCGCAGGGGACTCTGGGGCCAACGTCCTGACTTTC | CATAGDSGANVLTF | TRBJ2-6 | NA | TRBV24-1 | NA
TGTGCCAGCAGTCAACAGGGGAGGAACAATCAGCCCCAGCATTTT | CASSQQGRNNQPQHF | TRBJ1-5 | TRBD1 | TRBV27 | once
TGTGCCAGCAGCCGCCTCGGGGACAGGGGTATTGCACCCCTCCACTTT | CASSRLGDRGIAPLHF | TRBJ1-6 | TRBD1 | TRBV14 | NA
TGTGCCAGCAGCCCCTCGAGGGCCGCGGGCTACGAGCAGTACTTC | CASSPSRAAGYEQYF | TRBJ2-7 | NA | TRBV4-2 | NA
TGTGCCAGCAGCCCAAACAGGAGACAAGAGACCCAGTACTTC | CASSPNRRQETQYF | TRBJ2-5 | NA | TRBV7-2 | once
TGTGCCAGCAGCCAAGGGGGCTCCATCGGTTCACCCCTCCACTTT | CASSQGGSIGSPLHF | TRBJ1-6 | NA | TRBV3-1/TRBV3-2 | NA
TGTGCCAGCAGTCCGGGGACAGGGGGACTCAAAAACATTCAGTACTTC | CASSPGTGGLKNIQYF | TRBJ2-4 | TRBD1 | TRBV28 | NA
TGTGCCACCAGTGATCCCGGCCGACAGGGGTTAGATACGCAGTATTTT | CATSDPGRQGLDTQYF | TRBJ2-3 | TRBD1 | TRBV24-1 | NA
TGTGCCAGCTCAAAGATCGGGAGAGGCCTCCAAGAGACCCAGTACTTC | CASSKIGRGLQETQYF | TRBJ2-5 | NA | TRBV18 | NA
TGTGCCTGGGCTATAGGTACTAGCGGGGGGACCGAGCAGTACTTC | CAWAIGTSGGTEQYF | TRBJ2-7 | TRBD2 | TRBV30 | NA
TGTGCCAGCAGTTTGTGGACAGGGGGCGCAGATACGCAGTATTTT | CASSLWTGGADTQYF | TRBJ2-3 | TRBD1 | TRBV28 | NA
TGCGCCAGCAGCCGGGGACTAGCGGATTACAATGAGCAGTTCTTC | CASSRGLADYNEQFF | TRBJ2-1 | TRBD2 | TRBV4-1 | once
TGTGCCAGCTCACCACAGGGGACTGGAAACACCATATATTTT | CASSPQGTGNTIYF | TRBJ1-3 | NA | TRBV18 | NA
TGTGCCAGCAGCGTACTCGGGGTTAGCACAGATACGCAGTATTTT | CASSVLGVSTDTQYF | TRBJ2-3 | NA | TRBV9 | NA
TGCGCCAGCAGTTCACAGGGGGCCGCGAGGGGCTACACCTTC | CASSSQGAARGYTF | TRBJ1-2 | TRBD1 | TRBV5-1 | NA
TGCGCCAGCAGCCCCCTTGGTAGCACGGTAATGAATGAGCAGTTCTTC | CASSPLGSTVMNEQFF | TRBJ2-1 | NA | TRBV5-1 | NA
TGTGCCACCAGAGACAGACAGGGAGGAAAAGAGTTCTTC | CATRDRQGGKEFF | TRBJ2-1 | NA | TRBV15 | NA
TGTGCCCTGTCCCCCGGCAGGGTGGCAGATACGCAGTATTTT | CALSPGRVADTQYF | TRBJ2-3 | NA | TRBV28 | once
TGCAGCGTTGAGCCCTCGACTAGCGGGGGAGAGACCCAGTACTTC | CSVEPSTSGGETQYF | TRBJ2-5 | TRBD2 | TRBV29-1 | few
TGTGCCAGCAGTCAACGCGCAGGGGGTAGTCAGCCCCAGCATTTT | CASSQRAGGSQPQHF | TRBJ1-5 | TRBD1 | TRBV6-6 | NA
TGCGCCAGCAGCCAAGAGGGACAGCCAGTCTACGAGCAGTACTTC | CASSQEGQPVYEQYF | TRBJ2-7 | TRBD1 | TRBV4-1 | NA
TGTGCCAGCAGCCCGACAGGGCAGGCAGATACGCAGTATTTT | CASSPTGQADTQYF | TRBJ2-3 | TRBD1 | TRBV9 | NA
TGTGCCAGCAGCCAAACCGGGGAGCCCTATTATGGCTACACCTTC | CASSQTGEPYYGYTF | TRBJ1-2 | NA | TRBV3-1/TRBV3-2 | NA
TGTGCCAGCAGCTTAATTGGTGGCTTGAACACTGAAGCTTTCTTT | CASSLIGGLNTEAFF | TRBJ1-1 | NA | TRBV7-8 | NA
TGTGCCAGCAGCCAAGAAGTCGGGAGACTCTATGGCTACACCTTC | CASSQEVGRLYGYTF | TRBJ1-2 | NA | TRBV3-1/TRBV3-2 | NA
TGTGCCTGGTCCCGGGGGGACTCTGGAAACACCATATATTTT | CAWSRGDSGNTIYF | TRBJ1-3 | NA | TRBV30 | NA
TGTGCCAGCAGTGGACAGGGTCGTAACACCGGGGAGCTGTTTTTT | CASSGQGRNTGELFF | TRBJ2-2 | TRBD1 | TRBV2 | NA
TGTGCCAGCAGCTTAGGTCGGGATCAGCCCCAGCATTTT | CASSLGRDQPQHF | TRBJ1-5 | NA | TRBV11-2 | NA
TGCGCCAGCAGCCCCCAGACCTCAGGGCGCGGCTACACCTTC | CASSPQTSGRGYTF | TRBJ1-2 | NA | TRBV4-1 | NA
TGTGCCAGCAGTTCCGGGACAGGGTCTAATCAGCCCCAGCATTTT | CASSSGTGSNQPQHF | TRBJ1-5 | TRBD1 | TRBV2 | NA
TGTGCCAGCAGCTACCTCCGGAGGGGCACTGAAGCTTTCTTT | CASSYLRRGTEAFF | TRBJ1-1 | NA | TRBV6-5 | NA
TGCGCCAGTGGGGGGGACTATGGCTACACCTTC | CASGGDYGYTF | TRBJ1-2 | NA | TRBV5-1 | NA
TGCGCCAGCAGCCCAGACGTTTCAGATACGCAGTATTTT | CASSPDVSDTQYF | TRBJ2-3 | NA | TRBV4-1 | NA
TGCGCCAGCAGCCTTCGGGTTGCAACTAATGAAAAACTGTTTTTT | CASSLRVATNEKLFF | TRBJ1-4 | NA | TRBV4-1 | once
TGTGCCAGCAGCTGGGGGGACAATTCACCCCTCCACTTT | CASSWGDNSPLHF | TRBJ1-6 | NA | TRBV7-9 | few
TGTGCCAGCAGCTTAGGGCCAGGGGAGACTGAAGCTTTCTTT | CASSLGPGETEAFF | TRBJ1-1 | NA | TRBV11-2 | NA
TGTGCCACCAGCAGAGATCGGACAGGGGGCACTGAAGCTTTCTTT | CATSRDRTGGTEAFF | TRBJ1-1 | TRBD1 | TRBV15 | NA
TGTGCCAGCATCGTTGGAGGACAGACTGAAGCTTTCTTT | CASIVGGQTEAFF | TRBJ1-1 | NA | TRBV6-5 | NA